Below, 12 T cell receptor beta chains from the same sample are listed, as sequenced in a study of T cells after yellow fever vaccination. Each CDR3 protein gets one entry after TCRdb re-called the 5' RACE reads with MiXCR. This sample has about 220,000 distinct CDR3 sequences; roughly 3% occur once, and the top ten carry about 3%. This sample comprised CD4+ T cells sorted from PBMCs, obtained 10 days after the yellow fever booster vaccination. The receptors come from a man between 18 and 29 years old who received the YFV17D yellow fever vaccine.

This clonotype was recorded a few times. V usage is TRBV20-1 and J usage is TRBJ2-1; D is possibly TRBD1 (5 bases). Looked up from germline, CDR1 is DFQATT and CDR2 is SNEGSKA (reference sequence). The CDR3 loop spans 14 amino acids. The V end was cut by 2 bases, the J end by 3 bases, with 11 bases between. In DNA, the CDR3 is TGCAGTGCTAGATCAGGGCTCTACTACAATGAGCAGTTCTTC. It is translated as CSARSGLYYNEQFF.

J is TRBJ2-3 and V is TRBV20-1, with D perhaps TRBD1 or TRBD2 (5 bases each). Germline CDR1 is DFQATT and CDR2 is SNEGSKA (reference sequence). Trimming took 3 bases from V and 6 from J, leaving 19 bases between them. This CDR3 has 15 amino acids. In nucleotides, the CDR3 is TGCAGTGCTAGGAGCGGCCAGGGCACAACCGATACGCAGTATTTT. It encodes CSARSGQGTTDTQYF.

V and J are TRBV6-1 and TRBJ1-2; weak D call: TRBD1 (5 bases). Per germline, CDR1 MNHNS and CDR2 SASEGT. The CDR3 length is 15 residues. V lost 3 bases to trimming and J lost 3 bases, with 14 bases between them. CDR3 sequence (DNA): TGTGCCAGCAGTGATGAAACGGGGGGGGACTATGGCTACACCTTC. This gives the protein CASSDETGGDYGYTF.

This clonotype has ten or more counts. The chain joins TRBV7-9 to TRBJ1-6; no definite D call. The CDR3 consists of 15 residues. Trimming removed 2 bases from V and 9 bases from J, with 14 bases in between. The germline CDR1 and CDR2 sequences are SEHNR and FQNEAQ (reference sequence). In DNA form, the CDR3 reads TGTGCCAGCAGCTTATTTGGGGAGAACGGTTCACCCCTCCACTTT. It yields the protein CASSLFGENGSPLHF.

This clonotype was picked up a small number of times. The chain has TRBV6-5 and TRBJ1-1; D remains unclear. The V end lost 2 bases, the J end lost 3 bases, and 10 bases lay between the germline ends. Germline CDR1 MNHEY, CDR2 SVGAGI. The CDR3 totals 14 residues. DNA for the CDR3: TGTGCCAGCAGTTACGCATCCCGGGACACTGAAGCTTTCTTT. Its protein is CASSYASRDTEAFF.

In its sample, this clonotype was seen many times. The rearrangement joins TRBV19 to TRBJ2-2, with 8 bases matching TRBD2. The V gene end was trimmed by 4 bases and the J gene end by 4 bases; junction bases not matched to a gene: 5. This CDR3 region has 15 residues. Per the germline V gene, CDR1 is LNHDA and CDR2 is SQIVND (reference sequence). This chain's CDR3 is CASSSGGSLTGELFF. The CDR3 bases are TGTGCCAGTAGTAGCGGGGGGTCCCTCACCGGGGAGCTGTTTTTT.

This clonotype was detected many times. J is TRBJ2-2 and V is TRBV12-3 or TRBV12-4; 11 bases are a match to TRBD1. The V segment lost 3 bases and the J segment 5 bases; nucleotides outside the gene matches: 2. The CDR3 has 15 residues. CDR3 nucleotides: TGTGCCAGCAGTTTGGGACAGGGGGGAACCGGGGAGCTGTTTTTT. Its translation: CASSLGQGGTGELFF.

This clonotype was observed at least ten times. The gene calls are TRBV5-8 and TRBJ1-5; 7 positions agree with TRBD1. Per germline, CDR1 SGHTS and CDR2 YDEGEE. The CDR3 has 15 amino acids. V lost 4 bases to trimming and J lost 4 bases; unmatched junction nucleotides: 8. CDR3 in DNA: TGTGCCAGCAGCATCGGGACAGAACCTAATCAGCCCCAGCATTTT. This translates into CASSIGTEPNQPQHF.

This clonotype came up many times. The chain recombines TRBV30 with TRBJ1-1, with D maybe TRBD1 (5 bases). Germline V lookup: CDR1 GTSNPN, CDR2 SVGIG (reference sequence). This CDR3 has 16 residues. V shed 4 bases and J shed 1 base, with 19 bases lying between them. Here the CDR3 DNA reads TGTGCCTGGATGGGTGGGACGGAGACTCAGAACACTGAAGCTTTCTTT. Residues: CAWMGGTETQNTEAFF. Supplemented by reference TRBV30 and TRBJ1-1, the full variable domain reads SQTIHQWPATLVQPVGSPLSLECTVEGTSNPNLYWYRQAAGRGLQLLFYSVGIGQISSEVPQNLSASRPQDRQFILSSKKLLLSDSGFYLCAWMGGTETQNTEAFFGQGTRLTVV.

This clonotype occurred many times. This rearrangement joins TRBV14 to TRBJ2-1; unclear D gene. Trimming removed 1 base from V and 3 bases from J, with 10 bases in between. The CDR3 sequence is 15 residues long. The germline V gene encodes CDR1 SGHDN and CDR2 FVKESK. CDR3 bases: TGTGCCAGCAGCCAAGTTAGCCAGGTCTACAATGAGCAGTTCTTC. Translated, it gives CASSQVSQVYNEQFF.

This clonotype was observed at least ten times. Here the CDR3 reads CASSFHFTQYF. CDR3 DNA sequence: TGTGCCAGCAGCTTCCACTTTACGCAGTATTTT. The J gene is TRBJ2-3, the V gene TRBV7-2; unclear D gene. V dropped 3 bases and J dropped 8 bases, with 6 bases sitting between them. Germline CDR1 and CDR2: SGHTA and FQGNSA. This CDR3 comprises 11 residues.

The chain combines TRBV4-1 with TRBJ1-1; D might be TRBD1 (5 bases). V was cut by 3 bases and J by 7 bases, with 12 bases left in between. Looked up from germline, CDR1 is MGHRA and CDR2 is YSYEKL. This CDR3 has 13 residues. The CDR3 sequence: CASSQGVRDEAFF. The CDR3 DNA is TGCGCCAGCAGCCAGGGGGTTAGGGATGAAGCTTTCTTT.